This T cell receptor beta chain was found in a study of identical twins. TCRdb reprocessed the 5' RACE reads with MiXCR, giving one entry per CDR3 protein. The sample includes roughly 690,000 distinct CDR3 sequences, less than 7% of them seen just once. This clonotype was seen many times. The CDR3 extends over 18 amino acids. Germline CDR1 is SGHRS and CDR2 is YFSETQ. V lost 4 bases, J lost 1 base, and 21 bases lay in between. Only healthy Caucasians were included as donors. The source of this sequence is a man aged 18 to 29 in good health. Specimen: naive T cells sorted from blood. V and J are TRBV5-1 and TRBJ2-1; D is undetermined. CDR3 coding DNA: TGCGCCAGCAGCCGAAAAGCTGTTTCGAGCGCTTCCTACAATGAGCAGTTCTTC. The encoded protein is CASSRKAVSSASYNEQFF.